Listed below are T cell receptor beta chains from one sample, sequenced in a study of blood T cell repertoires in COVID-19. Libraries were prepared by immunoSEQ multiplex PCR; TCRdb keeps only in-frame clonotypes and omits some of them. The sample includes 250,000 to 300,000 clones, 70% to 90% of them seen just once. The specimen sequenced was peripheral blood. These receptors were collected from a woman under 40 with COVID-19, enrolled during active disease. Each CDR3 is given with its conserved first and last residue.

v_call,j_call,cdr3_aa
TRBV15,TRBJ1-2,CATSSPGTGNGYTF
TRBV20-1,TRBJ1-1,CSATGQVEAFF
TRBV4-1,TRBJ2-5,CASSQGPVISPQETQYF
TRBV6-5,TRBJ1-4,CASSYSTGAVNEKLFF
TRBV19,TRBJ2-7,CASNGDEQYF
TRBV28,TRBJ1-1,CASSSRGGWYTEAFF
TRBV18,TRBJ2-3,CASSPPKTASTDTQYF
TRBV19,TRBJ1-1,CASSTGIRGKEAEAFF
TRBV19,TRBJ2-4,CASRSGAKNIQYF
TRBV2,TRBJ2-1,CASSEETREGNEQFF
TRBV5-1,TRBJ2-1,CASSSTGNPYNEQFF
TRBV12-5,TRBJ1-1,CASATSGDTEAFF
TRBV30,TRBJ2-4,CAWTTGTGDPKNIQYF
TRBV24-1,TRBJ2-5,CATSGGGRGGPPNQETQYF
TRBV5-4,TRBJ1-3,CASSLLHPGQGSGNTIYF
TRBV5-6,TRBJ2-7,CASSSTGLTYEQYF
TRBV18,TRBJ2-3,CASDFRAGPDTQYF
TRBV5-1,TRBJ2-1,CASSFTGGSYNEQFF
TRBV28,TRBJ2-3,CASSYGGAADTQYF
TRBV4-1,TRBJ1-6,CASSQGSGGSSPLHF
TRBV29-1,TRBJ1-5,CSARDRGDNQPQHF
TRBV12-5,TRBJ2-4,CASGLVLRGSNIQYF